These 10 T cell receptor beta chains came from one sample sequenced in a study of memory CD4+ T cells and cytomegalovirus serostatus. TCRdb keeps only in-frame clones here, not all; method: immunoSEQ multiplex PCR. The table has some 73,000 clones, roughly three quarters seen once. The sort gate was single viable CD3+CD4+CD8-CD45RO+ cells for memory CD4+ T cells. The material sequenced was memory CD4+ T cells from blood. These receptors all come from an adult in good health and CMV-seropositive.

The CDR3 protein is CASSESGSQETQYF. DNA of the CDR3: TGTGCCAGCAGTGAATCAGGGAGCCAAGAGACCCAGTACTTC. This rearrangement joins TRBV25-1 to TRBJ2-5; either TRBD1 or TRBD2 may supply D (5 bases each). This CDR3 has 14 residues. The germline V and J ends were trimmed by 1 base and 1 base, with 7 bases remaining between them. CDR1 and CDR2 (germline): MGHDK, SYGVNS.

The chain uses TRBV5-4 and TRBJ1-2, with unresolved D. Germline V gene data show CDR1 as SGHNT and CDR2 as YYREEE (reference sequence). V was trimmed by 2 bases and J by 6 bases, leaving 8 bases between them. The CDR3 has 12 amino acids. The DNA of the CDR3 is TGTGCCAGCAGCTTCGGGCGGGATGGCTACACCTTC. Protein product: CASSFGRDGYTF. The full variable domain, completed using reference TRBV5-4 and TRBJ1-2, is ETGVTQSPTHLIKTRGQQVTLRCSSQSGHNTVSWYQQALGQGPQFIFQYYREEENGRGNFPPRFSGLQFPNYSSELNVNALELDDSALYLCASSFGRDGYTFGSGTRLTVV.

The chain recombines TRBV18 with TRBJ2-7; no definite D call. CDR1 KGHSH and CDR2 LQKENI come from the germline V gene. V was shortened by 2 bases and J by 5 bases, with 13 bases between the two germline ends. The CDR3 totals 14 residues. CDR3 amino acids: CASSPGNRQNEQYV. DNA for the CDR3: TGTGCCAGCTCACCAGGAAATAGGCAGAACGAGCAGTACGTC.

The chain has TRBV6-5 and TRBJ2-3; D gene ambiguous. This CDR3 is built from 13 residues. Trimming pared 8 bases from V and 11 bases from J, leaving 20 bases between. The germline CDR1 and CDR2 sequences are MNHEY and SVGAGI. The CDR3 nucleotides read TGTGCCAGCGGACCGTCGACCGGTCGCGGGCAGTATTTT. Protein sequence: CASGPSTGRGQYF.

In nucleotides, the CDR3 is TGTGCCGCCCCCTCGGTAGCGGGAGGATCGGACAATGAGCAGTTCTTC. It codes for CAAPSVAGGSDNEQFF. The rearrangement links TRBV6-6 to TRBJ2-1, with TRBD2 matching over 10 bases. This CDR3 has 16 residues. Germline V gene lookup returns CDR1 MNHNY and CDR2 SVGAGI (reference sequence). V dropped 11 bases and J dropped 5; count of bases not matched to a gene: 15.

This chain joins TRBV10-3 and TRBJ1-2; TRBD1 is a possible D gene (5 bases). CDR1 and CDR2 (germline): ENHRY, SYGVKD. The CDR3 covers 16 residues. The V end lost 5 bases, the J end lost 1 base, and 17 bases lay between the germline ends. CDR3 residues: CAISPSRDANNYGYTF. In nucleotides, the CDR3 is TGTGCCATCAGTCCGAGCCGGGACGCGAATAACTATGGCTACACCTTC.

The chain uses TRBV2 and TRBJ1-5, with D perhaps matching TRBD1 (5 bases). The V end lost 7 bases, the J end lost 7 bases, and 14 bases lay between the germline ends. Germline V gene lookup returns CDR1 SNHLY and CDR2 FYNNEI. This CDR3 spans 13 amino acids. CDR3 nucleotide sequence: TGTGCCAGCAAGGGGATTAGTGGGCAGCCCCAGCATTTT. Translated, it gives CASKGISGQPQHF. Full variable domain (remainder filled in from reference TRBV2 and TRBJ1-5): EPEVTQTPSHQVTQMGQEVILRCVPISNHLYFYWYRQILGQKVEFLVSFYNNEISEKSEIFDDQFSVERPDGSNFTLKIRSTKLEDSAMYFCASKGISGQPQHFGDGTRLSIL.

The gene calls are TRBV5-6 and TRBJ1-1, with D uncertain. Trimming cost V 1 base and J 1 base, with 5 bases left between them. Germline-derived CDR1 and CDR2 are SGHDT and YYEEEE. This CDR3 comprises 13 residues. The CDR3 is CASSLTPNTEAFF. CDR3 DNA sequence: TGTGCCAGCAGCTTGACCCCGAACACTGAAGCTTTCTTT.

The gene calls are TRBV18 and TRBJ2-7; 8 positions agree with TRBD1. The V gene's germline CDR1 is KGHSH and CDR2 LQKENI. V shed 6 bases, J shed 3 bases, and the junction held 10 bases outside the gene matches. This CDR3 comprises 15 residues. The CDR3 loop reads CASSIQGAPVYEQYF. The CDR3 nucleotides read TGTGCCAGCTCGATCCAGGGGGCGCCGGTCTACGAGCAGTACTTC.

The V call is TRBV2, the J call TRBJ1-2; D remains ambiguous. The germline V and J ends were trimmed by 8 bases and 2 bases, with 6 bases remaining between them. CDR1 SNHLY and CDR2 FYNNEI come from the germline V gene. CDR3 length: 11 amino acids. CDR3 amino acids: CASGENYGYTF. Written as DNA, the CDR3 is TGTGCCAGCGGGGAGAACTATGGCTACACCTTC.